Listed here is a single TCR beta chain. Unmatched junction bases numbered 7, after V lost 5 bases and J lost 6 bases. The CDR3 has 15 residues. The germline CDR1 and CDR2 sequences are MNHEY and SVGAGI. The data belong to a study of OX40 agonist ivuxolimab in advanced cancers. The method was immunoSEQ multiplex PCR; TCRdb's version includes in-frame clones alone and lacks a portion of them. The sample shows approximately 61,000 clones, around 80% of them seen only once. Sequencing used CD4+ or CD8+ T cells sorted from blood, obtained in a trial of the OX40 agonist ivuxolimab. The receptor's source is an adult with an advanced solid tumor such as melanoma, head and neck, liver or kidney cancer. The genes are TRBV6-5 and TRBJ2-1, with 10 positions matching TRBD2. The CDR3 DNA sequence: TGTGCCAGCAGTCCCAGCGGGGGGGCTCCCAATGAGCAGTTCTTC. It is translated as CASSPSGGAPNEQFF.